What follows describes a single T cell receptor (beta chain). Its cognate antigen has yet to be identified. It has no much larger one-base neighbor in the sample; base qualities were not kept. This sample stems from a study of CD8 T cells in Susac syndrome (dated by TCRdb to the late 2010s). Looking at the study overall: The study used repertoire sequencing to test whether antigen drove CD8+ T cell activation and differentiation in Susac syndrome. The clonality of the CD8+ T cell repertoire was compared across about 12 healthy donors, roughly 14 Susac syndrome patients and roughly 16 multiple sclerosis patients.

On the study overall, not on this receptor specifically: The study acknowledged that relatively few individuals were included in the TCR sequencing and HLA analysis.

Peripheral blood CD8+ and CD4+ T cells from healthy donors, Susac syndrome patients and multiple sclerosis patients were profiled using high-throughput TCR beta sequencing. Multiple sclerosis controls were treatment-naive patients with stable or active relapsing-remitting disease fulfilling revised McDonald criteria. Bulk CD8+ and CD4+ T cells were purified magnetically by negative isolation, whereas CD8+ TEMRA cells were enriched by FACS. Blood was collected in EDTA tubes and processed within 24 hours, with PBMCs isolated through density gradient centrifugation. PBMCs destined for TCR sequencing were cryopreserved in liquid nitrogen and later thawed in a 37 °C water bath. A purity of at least 90% was achieved for sorted or isolated CD4+, CD8+ and CD8+ TEMRA cells. RNA was extracted using the RNeasy kit, and roughly 0.5 to 1 microgram was reverse transcribed with random hexamers. The immunoSEQ multiplex PCR assay, covering 54 Vbeta and 13 Jbeta segments, was used to amplify TCR beta CDR3 regions. To correct PCR amplification bias, a synthetic template baseline was used for both primer optimization and computational correction. The original methods were these. Reads were annotated to V, D and J genes per IMGT and analyzed with immunoSEQ Analyzer, keeping only productive sequences. To calculate clonality, Shannon entropy was normalized by log2 of the number of productive unique sequences and then subtracted from one. For each patient and control, public and private clones were evaluated within the 100 most prevalent clones. Susac-specific clones were defined as absent from healthy and MS cohorts, 850 to 1,300 published viral clones and other ImmuneACCESS disease sequences. In TCRdb, the public reads were trimmed at Q25 with fastp and aligned with MiXCR, with productive beta chains retained. Every entry covers one CDR3 protein and lists the most common genes and DNA from its rows. TCRdb, not the authors, supplied the V and J calls. The sample has approximately 300,000 distinct CDR3 sequences on record, about 89% of them singletons. The ten largest account for roughly 0.17% of the sample.

V sheds 5 bases and J sheds 3 bases, leaving 19 bases between their ends. The CDR3 holds 16 amino acids from the cysteine to the phenylalanine. Solely the CDR3 DNA is kept, with 48 bases framed from the first base. From the germline V gene (reference sequence), CDR1 is SEHNR and CDR2 is FQNEAQ. This TCR derives from a human donor with multiple sclerosis. Recombination connected TRBV7-9 to TRBJ1-1, with a weak D call of TRBD1 (5 bases match). Material: CD8+ T cells from PBMCs. The DNA sequence is TGTGCCAGCAGCCCGGACAAGGGGTTAGGACACACTGAAGCTTTCTTT. This translates into CASSPDKGLGHTEAFF.